This T cell receptor (beta chain) was documented in a study of spatial heterogeneity in lung cancer. Study-wide background: The study observed each unique TCR and UMI combination more than ten times on average in raw reads. Study-wide results and limits: Whereas they appeared in blood less at follow-up, ubiquitous expanded tumor TCRs appeared there more at resection.

Details on this clonotype: The antigen is unknown.

Time point denoted: sample taken at primary tumor resection. Unsorted whole RNA from tumor, nontumor lung or frozen PBMC underwent sequencing. The donor population consisted of approximately 70 patients with untreated, early-stage non-small cell lung cancer. Trimming removed 5 bases at V and 7 bases at J, with 12 bases between. The V gene's germline CDR1 is SGHRS and CDR2 YFSETQ. CDR3 length: 13 residues. Carried by each TCR cDNA molecule was a unique molecular identifier. TCRdb recomputed calls from the 5' RACE reads with MiXCR, one row per CDR3 protein. The repertoire includes about 92,000 distinct CDR3 sequences, approximately 12% of them detected once, and approximately 39% sits in the top ten.

The sequencing used PBMCs, collected at surgery. The clonotype comes from a male donor with early-stage non-small cell lung cancer. This sequence joins TRBV5-1 and TRBJ1-4; D is unclear. CDR3 DNA sequence: TGCGCCAGCAGATCGGAGGCTCGTGAAAAACTGTTTTTT. Residues: CASRSEAREKLFF.